This T cell receptor (beta chain) derives from a study of blood T cell repertoires in COVID-19. Overall study context: The origin of the acute and convalescent COVID-19 samples was the United States, Italy and Spain. In each case, the material was cDNA or gDNA derived from T cells, B-cell-depleted T cells, or PBMCs.

Data came from immunoSEQ multiplex PCR; TCRdb stores just in-frame clones and leaves some out. The sample lists around 170,000 clones; roughly 80% were seen once. The germline V gene encodes CDR1 LGHNT and CDR2 FRNRAP. The CDR3 covers 16 residues. Germline trimming cut 1 base from V and 4 bases from J; bases unmatched to any gene: 6. V is TRBV12-5 and J is TRBJ2-2; TRBD2 agrees at 7 bases. Source material: peripheral blood. This TCR was recovered from a woman over 75 with acute or convalescent COVID-19. The CDR3 bases are TGTGCTAGTGGTTTGGCCTCCGGGAGGCCCACCGGGGAGCTGTTTTTT. This codes for CASGLASGRPTGELFF.